These 7 T cell receptor beta chains were sequenced from one sample in a study of patients and donors after allogeneic stem cell transplantation. TCRdb reprocessed the RT-PCR reads via MiXCR and lists one record per CDR3 protein. The sample has about a million distinct CDR3 sequences, roughly 18% seen once. Material: blood, either unsorted or a sorted T cell fraction (not recorded which). All receptors derive from a human donor who was either an allogeneic HSCT recipient or a stem cell or donor lymphocyte infusion donor (not recorded which). It is not recorded whose cells these are; they may come from a transplant donor.

A single count supports this clonotype. This rearrangement joins TRBV6-2 or TRBV6-3 to TRBJ2-3; D is tentatively TRBD1 or TRBD2 (5 bases each). Germline CDR1 is MNHEY and CDR2 is SVGEGT. CDR3 length: 13 residues. CDR3 sequence (DNA): TGTGCGAAAGGGACCTCTAGCACAGATACGCAGTATTTT. Protein product: CAKGTSSTDTQYF.

This clonotype was seen a few times. The V and J genes are TRBV5-5 and TRBJ2-1; D call uncertain. CDR1 SGHKS and CDR2 YYEKEE come from the germline V gene (reference sequence). This CDR3 is 13 amino acids long. Deletions cut 0 bases from V and 9 bases from J, with 10 bases between. CDR3 bases: TGTGCCAGCAGCTTGGGCCCCAGTGGTGAGCAGTTCTTC. Translating it yields CASSLGPSGEQFF.

This clonotype was counted at least ten times. The gene calls are TRBV10-3 and TRBJ2-3; 10 positions agree with TRBD1. J was trimmed by 3 bases and V by 10 bases; bases with no gene match: 7. CDR3 size: 14 residues. CDR1 ENHRY and CDR2 SYGVKD come from the germline V gene. The CDR3 DNA is TGTGCCACGGTCCGGGACAGGGGTACAGATACGCAGTATTTT. It specifies CATVRDRGTDTQYF.

The J gene is TRBJ2-1, the V gene TRBV19; no reliable D call. Germline V gene data show CDR1 as LNHDA and CDR2 as SQIVND (reference sequence). There are 13 residues in the CDR3. The V gene lost 3 bases and the J gene lost 4 bases, with 7 bases spanning the gap. The CDR3 reads CASSMGKYNEQFF. CDR3 bases: TGTGCCAGTAGTATGGGCAAATACAATGAGCAGTTCTTC. Combining the CDR3 with reference TRBV19 and TRBJ2-1 gives the whole variable domain DGGITQSPKYLFRKEGQNVTLSCEQNLNHDAMYWYRQDPGQGLRLIYYSQIVNDFQKGDIAEGYSVSREKKESFPLTVTSAQKNPTAFYLCASSMGKYNEQFFGPGTRLTVL.

This clonotype was picked up many times. The chain carries TRBV4-2 and TRBJ2-5; D gene uncertain. Trimming removed 4 bases from V and 1 base from J, with 10 bases in between. The germline CDR1 and CDR2 sequences are LGHNA and YNFKEQ. This CDR3 region has 14 residues. The CDR3 sequence: CASSPPRGQETQYF. The DNA for the CDR3 is TGTGCCAGCAGCCCCCCGCGAGGCCAAGAGACCCAGTACTTC.

V usage is TRBV25-1 and J usage is TRBJ1-2, with 10 nucleotides matching TRBD1. Germline V lookup: CDR1 MGHDK, CDR2 SYGVNS. CDR3 length: 15 amino acids. The trim removed 8 bases at V and 5 bases at J, leaving 11 bases unmatched. The CDR3 region is CASRQTGTGEYGYTF. In nucleotides, the CDR3 is TGTGCCAGCCGCCAGACCGGGACAGGGGAGTATGGCTACACCTTC.

This clonotype has just a few counts. The chain has TRBV20-1 and TRBJ1-2; possible D gene TRBD1, 5 bases. The V end was cut by 6 bases, the J end by 4 bases, with 24 bases between. The germline V gene encodes CDR1 DFQATT and CDR2 SNEGSKA (reference sequence). The CDR3 spans 16 residues. The CDR3 DNA is TGCAGTGCCCAAGGGGAGACACCGGCTCCCCTCTATGGCTACACCTTC. Its translation is CSAQGETPAPLYGYTF.